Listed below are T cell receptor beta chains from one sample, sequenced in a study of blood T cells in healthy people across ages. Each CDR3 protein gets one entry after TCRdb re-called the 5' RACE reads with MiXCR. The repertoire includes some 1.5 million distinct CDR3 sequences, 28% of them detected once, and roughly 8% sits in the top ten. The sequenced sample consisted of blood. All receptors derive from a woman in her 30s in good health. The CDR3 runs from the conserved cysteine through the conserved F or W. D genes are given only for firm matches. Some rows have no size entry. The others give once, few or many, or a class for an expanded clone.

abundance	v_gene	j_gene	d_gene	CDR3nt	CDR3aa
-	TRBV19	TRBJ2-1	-	TGTGCCAGTAGTGGGACTTTTCCCTCCTACAATGAGCAGTTCTTC	CASSGTFPSYNEQFF
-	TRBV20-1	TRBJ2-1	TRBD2	TGCAGTGCTTTCCGGGACTACTACAATGAGCAGTTCTTC	CSAFRDYYNEQFF
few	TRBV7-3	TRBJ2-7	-	TGTGCCAGCAGCTTATCTGGACAGCGATTGGGCTACAAGCAGTACTTC	CASSLSGQRLGYKQYF
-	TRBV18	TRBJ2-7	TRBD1	TGTGCCAGCACCTGGGACAGGTTCTACGAGCAGTACTTC	CASTWDRFYEQYF
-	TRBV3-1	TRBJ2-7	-	TGTGCCAGCAGCCAGAATACAGGTCCCTCCTACGAGCAGTACTTC	CASSQNTGPSYEQYF
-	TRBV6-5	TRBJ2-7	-	TGTGCCAGCAGTTACTATGGGCTAGCGCCCGAGCAGTACTTC	CASSYYGLAPEQYF
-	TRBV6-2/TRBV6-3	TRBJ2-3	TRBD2	TGTGCCAGCAGCGGGTTTATGCGGGAGACAGATACGCAGTATTTT	CASSGFMRETDTQYF
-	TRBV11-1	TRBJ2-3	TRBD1	TGTGCCAGCAGCATCCGGGACAGGAGCTCAGATACGCAGTATTTT	CASSIRDRSSDTQYF
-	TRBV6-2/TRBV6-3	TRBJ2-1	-	TGTGCCAGCGCCGCAGAGGGGCGCCATGAGCAGTTCTTC	CASAAEGRHEQFF
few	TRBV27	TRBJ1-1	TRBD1	TGTGCCAGCAGAGGCGGACAGGGTTTAGGCACTGAAGCTTTCTTT	CASRGGQGLGTEAFF
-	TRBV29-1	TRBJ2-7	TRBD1	TGCAGCGCCCGGACAGGGGAAGGCTGCGAGCAGTACTTC	CSARTGEGCEQYF
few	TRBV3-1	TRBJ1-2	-	TGTGCCAGCAGCCAAGACCAACAGGGTGAGAGCTACACCTTC	CASSQDQQGESYTF
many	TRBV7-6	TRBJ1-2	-	TGTGCCAGCAGCTTAGACAGCGGGGACGGTGGCTACACCTTC	CASSLDSGDGGYTF
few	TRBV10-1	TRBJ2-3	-	TGCGCCAGCAGTCCAAGCGGGTCCCGCACAGATACGCAGTATTTT	CASSPSGSRTDTQYF
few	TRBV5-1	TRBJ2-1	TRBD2	TGCGCCAGCAGTAACCTAGCGGGAGCCAACAATGAGCAGTTCTTC	CASSNLAGANNEQFF
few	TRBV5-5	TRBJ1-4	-	TGTGCCAGCAGCTTGCTGGTTGCAACTAATGAAAAACTGTTTTTT	CASSLLVATNEKLFF
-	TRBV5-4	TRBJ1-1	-	TGTGCCAGCAGCTTGGACCAGGCTATGAACACTGAAGCTTTCTTT	CASSLDQAMNTEAFF
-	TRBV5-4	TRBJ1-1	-	TGTGCCAGCAGCAGACAGGAGACTGAAGCTTTCTTT	CASSRQETEAFF
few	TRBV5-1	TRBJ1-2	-	TGCGCCAGCAGCATGTTGGCAGGGGAACGGGATAGCTATGGCTACACCTTC	CASSMLAGERDSYGYTF
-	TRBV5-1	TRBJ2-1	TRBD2	TGCGCCAGCAGCTTCACTGCCAGCGGGGGGAATGAGCAGTTCTTC	CASSFTASGGNEQFF
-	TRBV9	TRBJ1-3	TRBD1	TGTGCCAGCAGCGCGCAGACAGGGGCATTCTCTGGAAACACCATATATTTT	CASSAQTGAFSGNTIYF
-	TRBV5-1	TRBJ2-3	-	TGCGCCAGCCACCTGCGGGGATCAGATACGCAGTATTTT	CASHLRGSDTQYF
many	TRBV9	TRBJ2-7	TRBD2	TGTGCCAGCAGCGTAGCTAGCGGGGGAGATTACGAGCAGTACTTC	CASSVASGGDYEQYF
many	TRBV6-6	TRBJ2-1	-	TGTGCCAGCAGTAGCGGGCGGTATGAGCAGTTCTTC	CASSSGRYEQFF
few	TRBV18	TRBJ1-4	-	TGTGCCAGCTCACCAGGAGGACAGATTAATGAAAAACTGTTTTTT	CASSPGGQINEKLFF
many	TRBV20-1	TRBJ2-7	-	TGCAGTGCTAGAGGACATGCGTCCTACGAGCAGTACTTC	CSARGHASYEQYF
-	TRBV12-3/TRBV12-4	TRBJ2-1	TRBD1	TGTGCCAGCAGTTTAAGCAGGGGGCTCCTCAATGAGCAGTTCTTC	CASSLSRGLLNEQFF
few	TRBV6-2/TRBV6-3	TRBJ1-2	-	TGTGCCAGCAGTTACGGTTATGACAGCCTCAACTATGGCTACACCTTC	CASSYGYDSLNYGYTF
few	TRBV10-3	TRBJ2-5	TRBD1	TGTGCCATCAGTGAGGGACAGGGGGCGACCCAGTACTTC	CAISEGQGATQYF
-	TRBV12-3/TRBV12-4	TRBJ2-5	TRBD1	TGTGCCAGCAGTTTCGGGACAGGGGGCAGGCAGCCCCAGTACTTC	CASSFGTGGRQPQYF
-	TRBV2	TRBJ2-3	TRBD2	TGTGGCAGCAGCAGGACTAGCGGAACAGATACGCAGTATTTT	CGSSRTSGTDTQYF
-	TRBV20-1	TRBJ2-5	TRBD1	TGCAGTGCTAGAGATGCCAGGACAGGAGTCGGAGAGACCCAGTACTTC	CSARDARTGVGETQYF
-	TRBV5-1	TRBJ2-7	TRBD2	TGCGCCAGCAGCAAAACGGCTAGCGGGGGGAGCTCCTACGAGCAGTACTTC	CASSKTASGGSSYEQYF
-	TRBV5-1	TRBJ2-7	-	TGCGCCAGCAGCTTGAGTTCAGAATCCTACGAGCAGTACTTC	CASSLSSESYEQYF
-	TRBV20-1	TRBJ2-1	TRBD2	TGCAGTGCTCCCAAGACTAGCTGGGGTATGAATGAGCAGTTCTTC	CSAPKTSWGMNEQFF
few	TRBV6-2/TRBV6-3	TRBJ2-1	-	TGTGCCAGCAGTCAAGGACTTGGATATTCCGCTGACGCTGAGCAGTTCTTC	CASSQGLGYSADAEQFF
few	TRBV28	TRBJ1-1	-	TGTGCCAGCAGTTATGTTAGGGCCGCTTTCTTT	CASSYVRAAFF